Listed here are 32 T cell receptor beta chains from one sample, sequenced in a study of blood T cell repertoires in COVID-19. The protocol was immunoSEQ multiplex PCR, while the TCRdb copy is restricted to in-frame clones and leaves out a portion. This table holds under 200,000 clones, about 90% found once. The specimen was peripheral blood. These receptors originate from a man between 18 and 35 years old with active or convalescent COVID-19.

The rearrangement links TRBV27 to TRBJ1-2; TRBD1 is a possible D gene (5 bases). The V end lost 4 bases, the J end lost 6 bases, and 15 bases lay between the germline ends. From germline, CDR1 is MNHEY and CDR2 SMNVEV (reference sequence). CDR3 size: 14 residues. The CDR3 DNA follows: TGTGCCAGCAGTTCCCGGCCAGGGCCCCATGGCTACACCTTC. It yields the protein CASSSRPGPHGYTF.

The V and J genes are TRBV10-3 and TRBJ2-1; 7 nucleotides agree with TRBD2. This CDR3 is 13 amino acids long. Germline CDR1 is ENHRY and CDR2 is SYGVKD. The junction had 8 bases not matched to a gene; V was cut back by 8 bases and J by 7 bases. The CDR3 is CAIAGGEENEQFF. The DNA of the CDR3 is TGTGCCATCGCTGGGGGGGAGGAAAATGAGCAGTTCTTC.

The chain couples TRBV6-5 to TRBJ2-6, with D possibly being TRBD2 (5 bases). This CDR3 has 14 residues. Germline V lookup: CDR1 MNHEY, CDR2 SVGAGI. With 11 bases removed from V and 0 bases from J, the gap between germline ends came to 11 bases. Here the CDR3 reads CAGGHTSGANVLTF. The CDR3 DNA sequence: TGTGCCGGAGGCCATACCTCTGGGGCCAACGTCCTGACTTTC.

In this sample, this clone turned up a few times. This sequence joins TRBV3-1 (or the pseudogene TRBV3-2) and TRBJ2-5; D remains unclear. Germline V lookup: CDR1 LGHDT, CDR2 YNNKEL (reference sequence). The V gene lost 0 bases and the J gene lost 5 bases, with 13 bases spanning the gap. This CDR3 contains 15 residues. The CDR3 is CASSQDPVLRETQYF. CDR3 coding DNA: TGTGCCAGCAGCCAAGACCCAGTCCTGAGGGAGACCCAGTACTTC.

The chain has TRBV6-2 or TRBV6-3 and TRBJ2-3; tentative D call: TRBD2 (5 bases). Germline assignment: CDR1 MNHEY and CDR2 SVGEGT. V lost 3 bases to trimming and J lost 6 bases, with 7 bases between them. This CDR3 region has 12 residues. In nucleotides, the CDR3 is TGTGCCAGCAGTTATACTAGGGATACGCAGTATTTT. Translated, it gives CASSYTRDTQYF.

The chain has TRBV30 and TRBJ2-1, with TRBD1 identical over 8 bases. Germline CDR1 GTSNPN, CDR2 SVGIG (reference sequence). The CDR3 spans 15 residues. The trim removed 0 bases at V and 3 bases at J, leaving 4 bases unmatched. CDR3 sequence reads: CAWSVGQGSYNEQFF. The CDR3 DNA is TGTGCCTGGAGTGTTGGACAGGGCAGCTACAATGAGCAGTTCTTC.

The chain employs TRBV21-1 and TRBJ2-7; the table's D call of TRBD1 was not tested on the DNA. TRBV21-1 is a pseudogene. The CDR3 has 16 residues. Written as DNA, the CDR3 is TGTGCCAGCAGCAAAGCGCTCAGGGTTAGCTCCTACGAGCAGTACTTC. This translates into CASSKALRVSSYEQYF.

The chain couples TRBV29-1 to TRBJ2-2; D unclear. Trimming shortened V by 5 bases and J by 6 bases, and 10 bases separated the two germline ends. The germline V gene has CDR1 SQVTM and CDR2 ANQGSEA. This CDR3 spans 12 amino acids. CDR3 in amino acids: CSVMNSPGELFF. CDR3 DNA: TGCAGCGTTATGAACAGTCCCGGGGAGCTGTTTTTT.

The chain is built from TRBV5-1 and TRBJ2-3; D is unresolved. With 5 bases removed from V and 0 bases from J, the gap between germline ends came to 10 bases. Per the germline V gene, CDR1 is SGHRS and CDR2 is YFSETQ. The CDR3 consists of 14 residues. CDR3: CASSGGTSTDTQYF. The CDR3 DNA reads as TGCGCCAGCAGTGGCGGCACTAGCACAGATACGCAGTATTTT.

The chain joins TRBV3-1 (or the pseudogene TRBV3-2) to TRBJ1-2, with 8 bases lining up with TRBD1. With 8 bases clipped from V and 4 bases from J, the junction kept 12 bases outside the gene matches. The length of the CDR3 is 15 residues. CDR1 and CDR2 (germline): LGHDT, YNNKEL (reference sequence). CDR3 DNA sequence: TGTGCCAGCGGGGAAGGGGGACAGGACTTCTATGGCTACACCTTC. Amino acid sequence: CASGEGGQDFYGYTF.

The J gene is TRBJ2-3, the V gene TRBV5-1, with D perhaps matching TRBD2 (5 bases). V dropped 3 bases and J dropped 3 bases, with 11 bases sitting between them. This CDR3 has 14 amino acids. The germline V gene encodes CDR1 SGHRS and CDR2 YFSETQ. The CDR3 DNA follows: TGCGCCAGCAGCTCGGACTCAGAAACAGATACGCAGTATTTT. Encoded protein: CASSSDSETDTQYF.

A single count supports this clone. The chain employs TRBV7-6 and TRBJ1-1; possible D gene TRBD1, 5 bases. V was clipped by 3 bases and J by 1 base, with 18 bases between them. CDR1 SGHVS and CDR2 FNYEAQ come from the germline V gene. The CDR3 totals 17 residues. The CDR3 spells CASSLWGLRGPNTEAFF. The CDR3 nucleotides read TGTGCCAGCAGCTTGTGGGGCCTTCGAGGACCGAACACTGAAGCTTTCTTT.

The table lists this clone with a few counts. V and J are TRBV7-9 and TRBJ2-7, with a possible D match to TRBD1 (5 bases). V was trimmed by 5 bases and J by 0 bases, leaving 11 bases between them. The CDR3 has 14 amino acids. Germline V gene sequence: CDR1 SEHNR, CDR2 FQNEAQ (reference sequence). The CDR3 reads CASSPRQSSYEQYF. The CDR3, as DNA: TGTGCCAGCAGCCCCAGACAGAGCTCCTACGAGCAGTACTTC.

V and J are TRBV6-1 and TRBJ2-7, with TRBD1 matching 7 bases. CDR1 and CDR2 (germline): MNHNS, SASEGT. V was clipped by 0 bases and J by 7 bases; unmatched bases: 9. The length of the CDR3 is 15 residues. CDR3 loop: CASSEAGGAAYEQYF. The CDR3 DNA follows: TGTGCCAGCAGTGAAGCAGGGGGCGCAGCATATGAGCAGTACTTC.

The genes are TRBV13 and TRBJ1-2; the D gene is possibly TRBD1 (6 bases). This CDR3 is 15 amino acids long. Trimming removed 1 base at V and 6 bases at J, with 15 bases between. Germline CDR1 is PRHDT and CDR2 is FYEKMQ (reference sequence). The CDR3 sequence: CASSLVARGRDGYTF. The CDR3 DNA follows: TGTGCCAGCAGCTTAGTAGCCAGGGGTCGAGATGGCTACACCTTC. The full variable domain, completed using reference TRBV13 and TRBJ1-2, is AAGVIQSPRHLIKEKRETATLKCYPIPRHDTVYWYQQGPGQDPQFLISFYEKMQSDKGSIPDRFSAQQFSDYHSELNMSSLELGDSALYFCASSLVARGRDGYTFGSGTRLTVV.

This clone was seen a few times. The rearrangement joins TRBV7-9 to TRBJ1-1, with D perhaps matching TRBD1 (5 bases). The CDR3 runs 14 residues. Per germline, CDR1 SEHNR and CDR2 FQNEAQ (reference sequence). V was trimmed by 5 bases and J by 7 bases, leaving 17 bases between them. CDR3 sequence reads: CASSTDRGGGEAFF. CDR3 sequence (DNA): TGTGCCAGCAGCACCGACCGGGGCGGGGGTGAAGCTTTCTTT.

The V call is TRBV7-8, the J call TRBJ2-7; 10 bases are a match to TRBD1. The CDR3 covers 12 residues. The V gene end was trimmed by 4 bases and the J gene end by 7 bases; junction bases not matched to a gene: 1. The germline V gene has CDR1 SGHVS and CDR2 FQNEAQ. This CDR3 reads CASSWTGGEQYF. DNA for the CDR3: TGTGCCAGCAGCTGGACAGGGGGGGAGCAGTACTTC.

The V gene is TRBV6-6, the J gene TRBJ1-5; 7 bases match TRBD1. V was pared by 6 bases and J by 1 base, with 6 bases of the junction left unmatched. Germline CDR1 is MNHNY and CDR2 is SVGAGI (reference sequence). The CDR3 sequence is 15 residues long. The CDR3 protein is CASSLKQGSNQPQHF. For the CDR3, the DNA is TGTGCCAGCAGCCTCAAACAGGGGAGCAATCAGCCCCAGCATTTT.

The V call is TRBV5-6, the J call TRBJ1-6; 9 positions agree with TRBD1. The CDR3 is made up of 15 amino acids. Germline V gene lookup returns CDR1 SGHDT and CDR2 YYEEEE. J was trimmed by 4 bases and V by 4 bases; bases with no gene match: 3. The CDR3 DNA follows: TGTGCCAGCAGCCCCGGGACAGGGTATAATTCACCCCTCCACTTT. Protein sequence: CASSPGTGYNSPLHF.

This clone has only one observation. The rearrangement uses TRBV24-1 and TRBJ1-1; D remains unclear. Per the germline V gene, CDR1 is KGHDR and CDR2 is SFDVKD. This CDR3 has 12 amino acids. Trimming took 1 base from V and 8 from J, leaving 7 bases between them. The CDR3 sequence: CATSDFGREAFF. The CDR3 DNA reads as TGTGCCACCAGTGATTTTGGGCGAGAAGCTTTCTTT.

Written as DNA, the CDR3 is TGTGCCAGCAGTGGCCTCCGAAGGGGATACAATGAGCAGTTCTTC. It is translated as CASSGLRRGYNEQFF. The V and J genes are TRBV25-1 and TRBJ2-1; perhaps TRBD1 as D (5 bases). CDR3 length: 15 residues. Trimming shortened V by 4 bases and J by 4 bases, and 14 bases separated the two germline ends. CDR1 MGHDK and CDR2 SYGVNS come from the germline V gene.

The chain has TRBV13 and TRBJ2-5, with D tentatively TRBD1 (5 bases). The CDR3 runs 14 residues. Per the germline V gene, CDR1 is PRHDT and CDR2 is FYEKMQ (reference sequence). Trimming cost V 3 bases and J 1 base, with 9 bases left between them. Written as DNA, the CDR3 is TGTGCCAGCAGCTTGGGGCCGGGCCAAGAGACCCAGTACTTC. The encoded protein is CASSLGPGQETQYF.

This chain connects TRBV19 to TRBJ2-7, with 7 positions matching TRBD1. The CDR3 spans 13 residues. V was pared by 5 bases and J by 2 bases, with 3 bases of the junction left unmatched. Per the germline V gene, CDR1 is LNHDA and CDR2 is SQIVND (reference sequence). The CDR3 DNA sequence: TGTGCCAGTAGTGTGGACAGGACCTACGAGCAGTACTTC. This translates into CASSVDRTYEQYF.

This sequence joins TRBV2 and TRBJ2-5; 11 bases match TRBD2. The CDR3 is 14 residues long. CDR1 and CDR2 (germline): SNHLY, FYNNEI. Trimming took 3 bases from V and 3 from J; bases not matched to a gene: 0. CDR3 sequence: CASSEGLAEETQYF. The CDR3 region has the DNA TGTGCCAGCAGTGAGGGACTAGCGGAAGAGACCCAGTACTTC.

The CDR3 sequence is CASSYQGNSPLHF. The CDR3 region has the DNA TGTGCCAGCAGTTACCAGGGAAATTCACCCCTCCACTTT. This chain joins TRBV6-2 or TRBV6-3 and TRBJ1-6, with D possibly TRBD1 on 5 matching bases. V lost 2 bases and J lost 7, with 6 bases in between. There are 13 residues in the CDR3. Germline values: CDR1 MNHEY, CDR2 SVGEGT.

The chain is built from TRBV6-5 and TRBJ1-1; 9 positions match TRBD1. Unmatched junction bases numbered 6, after V lost 6 bases and J lost 1 base. Germline assignment: CDR1 MNHEY and CDR2 SVGAGI. This CDR3 region has 15 residues. The CDR3 DNA reads TGTGCCAGCAGCTATACAGGGGGCTGGAACACTGAAGCTTTCTTT. It encodes CASSYTGGWNTEAFF.

The chain uses TRBV5-1 and TRBJ1-5; the D is unclear. The CDR3 contains 13 residues. Trimming removed 4 bases at V and 0 bases at J, with 5 bases between. The V gene's germline CDR1 is SGHRS and CDR2 YFSETQ. Here the CDR3 DNA reads TGCGCCAGCAGCCAAAATAGCAATCAGCCCCAGCATTTT. As protein: CASSQNSNQPQHF.

Turning to this clone: At one end, the junction sequence differs from germline, possibly due to a read error. The genes are TRBV6-1 and TRBJ1-6; 7 nucleotides align to TRBD1. The CDR3 contains 15 residues. CDR1 and CDR2 (germline): MNHNS, SASEGT. The CDR3 DNA is TGTGCCAGCAGCGAAGCGACAGGGCAGTATTCACCCCTCCACTTT. Its translation is CASSEATGQYSPLHF.

This clone is a singleton in its sample. This chain connects TRBV3-1 (or the pseudogene TRBV3-2) to TRBJ2-1, with no clear D. V dropped 3 bases and J dropped 12 bases, with 9 bases sitting between them. Per germline, CDR1 LGHDT and CDR2 YNNKEL (reference sequence). This CDR3 is built from 11 residues. The chain's CDR3 is CASSHGLVQFF. The CDR3 nucleotides read TGTGCCAGCAGCCACGGTCTGGTGCAGTTCTTC.

The V gene is TRBV7-6, the J gene TRBJ2-1; 7 nucleotides agree with TRBD1. The CDR3 contains 16 residues. V lost 1 base to trimming and J lost 6 bases; unmatched junction nucleotides: 9. Germline CDR1 reads SGHVS; CDR2 reads FNYEAQ. Written as DNA, the CDR3 is TGTGCCAGCAGCTTAGTGTTTTCAGGGGGTTCCAATGAGCAGTTCTTC. As protein: CASSLVFSGGSNEQFF.

This clone occurred a few times. The chain has TRBV19 and TRBJ1-4; TRBD1 aligns across 7 bases. In germline, CDR1 is LNHDA, CDR2 SQIVND (reference sequence). This CDR3 has 14 amino acids. V dropped 5 bases and J dropped 13; count of bases not matched to a gene: 13. As DNA, the CDR3 is TGTGCCAGTAGTCCGTGGGGCAGGGGGGCCTTACTGTTTTTT. It specifies CASSPWGRGALLFF.

The chain links TRBV11-1 to TRBJ2-1; 7 nucleotides line up with TRBD2. J gave up 1 base and V 2 bases, and 2 bases lay outside the gene matches. The CDR3 covers 15 residues. The germline V gene has CDR1 SGHAT and CDR2 FQDESV (reference sequence). The CDR3 here is CASSLLLASYNEQFF. CDR3 nucleotide sequence: TGTGCCAGCAGCTTACTACTAGCGTCCTACAATGAGCAGTTCTTC.